The clone carrying this TCR beta chain was detected a few times. The CDR3 loop spans 17 amino acids. V was trimmed by 0 bases and J by 3 bases, leaving 17 bases between them. Germline-derived CDR1 and CDR2 are LNHDA and SQIVND (reference sequence). Measured with immunoSEQ multiplex PCR; TCRdb has only the in-frame clones, and not every one. Of 8,100 or so clones listed, approximately 71% are singletons. The sample is drawn from a study of graft-versus-host responses after intestinal transplantation. Lamina propria and intraepithelial lymphocytes were released by processing graft tissue. The sequence was collected from a human patient who received an intestinal transplant, so some T cells may come from the graft donor. The V and J genes are TRBV19 and TRBJ1-2; tentative D call: TRBD1 (6 bases). The sequences come from ileum tissue, collected approximately 240 days after intestinal transplantation. The CDR3 loop is CASSIDRSRGAYYGYTF. The CDR3 DNA reads as TGTGCCAGTAGTATAGATCGGTCCAGGGGCGCCTACTATGGCTACACCTTC.